This T cell receptor beta chain was profiled in a study of blood T cell repertoires in COVID-19. Study-level information: The study drew acute and convalescent COVID-19 samples from the United States, Italy and Spain. PBMCs, B-cell-depleted T cells, or T cells were the source of the cDNA or gDNA that made up the material.

Only in-frame clones appear in the TCRdb table, and some are missing; sequencing was by immunoSEQ multiplex PCR. In the table there are some 110,000 clones, 74% of which are singletons. This TCR derives from a man aged 80 or over with COVID-19, enrolled during active disease. Sequencing was done on a sample of peripheral blood.

The CDR3 DNA is TGTGCCAGCAGTTCAAACAGGGTTGAGACCCAGTACTTC. Translated: CASSSNRVETQYF. The J gene is TRBJ2-5, the V gene TRBV12-3 or TRBV12-4; weak D call: TRBD1 (6 bases). The CDR3 loop spans 13 amino acids. Trimming shortened V by 4 bases and J by 5 bases, and 11 bases separated the two germline ends.